Following are 23 T cell receptor beta chains from one sample sequenced in a study of T cell repertoires in cytomegalovirus infection. A single record per CDR3 protein comes from TCRdb applying MiXCR to the reads. The table has 490,000 or so distinct CDR3 sequences, 10% to 12% seen once. The sample taken for sequencing was PBMCs. The receptors here all came from a human donor in good health (CMV status not recorded). Some clones in this sample may be carry-over from other donors' samples.

The sample holds many counts of this clonotype. The chain joins TRBV12-3 or TRBV12-4 to TRBJ1-3; D is unclear. The length of the CDR3 is 14 residues. Trimming removed 5 bases from V and 3 bases from J, with 11 bases in between. The CDR3 DNA reads TGTGCCAGCAGTCCCTTTGCAGGTGGAAACACCATATATTTT. Its protein product is CASSPFAGGNTIYF.

This clonotype was detected ten times or more. The chain carries TRBV11-2 and TRBJ2-7, with 8 bases fitting TRBD1. Unmatched junction bases numbered 4, after V lost 3 bases and J lost 0 bases. The CDR3 is 15 residues long. Germline lookup yields CDR1 SGHAT and CDR2 FQNNGV. CDR3 bases: TGTGCCAGCAGCTTGGGACAGGCCAACTCCTACGAGCAGTACTTC. This codes for CASSLGQANSYEQYF.

The table lists this clonotype with many counts. The V call is TRBV6-5, the J call TRBJ2-6; D gene ambiguous. Deletions cut 1 base from V and 0 bases from J, with 7 bases between. CDR3 length equals 16 residues. CDR1 is MNHEY, CDR2 SVGAGI, per germline. The CDR3 bases are TGTGCCAGCAGTTACTATCCCCGCTCTGGGGCCAACGTCCTGACTTTC. Translated: CASSYYPRSGANVLTF.

This clonotype was observed at least ten times. The gene calls are TRBV20-1 and TRBJ2-1, with D unresolved. Deletions cut 3 bases from V and 4 bases from J, with 7 bases between. The V gene's germline CDR1 is DFQATT and CDR2 SNEGSKA (reference sequence). The CDR3 totals 12 residues. CDR3 region: CSASRIYNEQFF. CDR3 DNA: TGCAGTGCTAGTAGGATATACAATGAGCAGTTCTTC.

This clonotype was seen repeatedly, ten times or more. V is TRBV5-5 and J is TRBJ1-5; no clear D. CDR1 is SGHKS and CDR2 is YYEKEE in the germline V gene (reference sequence). Trimming took 0 bases from V and 4 from J, leaving 11 bases between them. The CDR3 runs 15 residues. CDR3 in amino acids: CASSLGAPGNQPQHF. The CDR3 nucleotides are TGTGCCAGCAGCTTGGGGGCCCCGGGAAATCAGCCCCAGCATTTT.

The sample holds a few counts of this clonotype. The chain has TRBV3-1 and TRBJ2-5, with D unresolved. The V gene's germline CDR1 is LGHDT and CDR2 YNNKEL (reference sequence). CDR3 length: 13 amino acids. V gave up 2 bases and J gave up 0 bases, with 4 bases separating them. The CDR3 DNA reads TGTGCCAGCAGCCAACTCGACCAAGAGACCCAGTACTTC. This translates into CASSQLDQETQYF.

The V and J genes are TRBV30 and TRBJ1-3, with D unclear. In germline, CDR1 is GTSNPN, CDR2 SVGIG (reference sequence). This CDR3 is built from 14 residues. V lost 5 bases and J lost 4, with 15 bases in between. This CDR3 is CAWYNSGRGNTIYF. CDR3 coding DNA: TGTGCCTGGTACAATTCCGGGAGAGGAAACACCATATATTTT.

This clonotype occurred many times. J is TRBJ2-7 and V is TRBV5-1, with TRBD1 matching over 9 bases. The CDR3 totals 17 residues. CDR1 SGHRS and CDR2 YFSETQ come from the germline V gene. The ends lost 4 bases at V and 8 bases at J; junction bases unmatched: 19. The CDR3 DNA follows: TGCGCCAGCAGCGGGCGGACAGGGGCTGGGGGGATGACCCAGCAGTACTTC. Amino acid sequence: CASSGRTGAGGMTQQYF.

This clonotype was found many times. The genes are TRBV5-6 and TRBJ1-1; D gene ambiguous. This CDR3 region has 12 residues. V shed 4 bases and J shed 5 bases, with 9 bases lying between them. Germline V gives CDR1 SGHDT, CDR2 YYEEEE. DNA of the CDR3: TGTGCCAGCAGCCGCCAGGCGACTGAAGCTTTCTTT. Translated, it gives CASSRQATEAFF.

The table lists this clonotype with many counts. The V and J genes are TRBV28 and TRBJ1-5; D not certain. The CDR3 totals 14 residues. Germline V CDR1 and CDR2: MDHEN, SYDVKM. Between the trimmed V and J ends, which lost 5 bases and 0 bases, there was a span of 8 bases. The CDR3 spells CASSPPNSNQPQHF. CDR3 nucleotide sequence: TGTGCCAGCAGTCCACCGAATAGCAATCAGCCCCAGCATTTT.

Only a few counts were recorded for this clonotype. V is TRBV5-1 and J is TRBJ2-7; 7 bases map to TRBD1. After removal of 0 bases from V and 0 bases from J, the junction contained 3 bases not matched to a gene. Germline V gene data show CDR1 as SGHRS and CDR2 as YFSETQ. The CDR3 spans 15 residues. This CDR3 is CASSLGGTASYEQYF. Written as DNA, the CDR3 is TGCGCCAGCAGCTTGGGAGGGACAGCCTCCTACGAGCAGTACTTC.

This clonotype was observed at least ten times. This chain uses TRBV28 with TRBJ2-5, with D perhaps given as TRBD1 or TRBD2 (6 bases each). The CDR3 has 16 amino acids. Germline CDR1 is MDHEN and CDR2 is SYDVKM. Trimming shortened V by 3 bases and J by 0 bases, and 14 bases separated the two germline ends. CDR3 DNA: TGTGCCAGCAGTTTGACCGGGGGCCGGAACCAAGAGACCCAGTACTTC. Protein product: CASSLTGGRNQETQYF. The variable domain in full, completed from reference TRBV28 and TRBJ2-5, reads DVKVTQSSRYLVKRTGEKVFLECVQDMDHENMFWYRQDPGLGLRLIYFSYDVKMKEKGDIPEGYSVSREKKERFSLILESASTNQTSMYLCASSLTGGRNQETQYFGPGTRLLVL.

This clonotype has a count of ten or more. The chain employs TRBV12-3 or TRBV12-4 and TRBJ1-5; 10 bases line up with TRBD1. J was trimmed by 6 bases and V by 6 bases; bases with no gene match: 8. CDR3 length: 15 amino acids. The CDR3 region is CASSPGTGVVQPQHF. The CDR3 DNA sequence: TGTGCCAGCAGCCCCGGGACAGGGGTTGTTCAGCCCCAGCATTTT.

The rearrangement uses TRBV19 and TRBJ2-5; a weak D match, TRBD2 (6 bases). The CDR3 runs to 16 residues. V was pared by 4 bases and J by 2 bases, with 17 bases between. Looked up from germline, CDR1 is LNHDA and CDR2 is SQIVND (reference sequence). DNA of the CDR3: TGTGCCAGTAGTACTCTGCCGACTAGTTCTCAAGAGACCCAGTACTTC. Translating gives CASSTLPTSSQETQYF.

The V gene is TRBV29-1, the J gene TRBJ1-2; a weak D match, TRBD1 (6 bases). V lost 4 bases and J 4 bases, leaving 22 bases between the germline ends. The CDR3 consists of 16 residues. Per germline, CDR1 SQVTM and CDR2 ANQGSEA. This CDR3 is CSVVGLGGAGGYGYTF. In DNA, the CDR3 is TGCAGCGTTGTGGGCCTGGGGGGGGCCGGAGGCTATGGCTACACCTTC.

V gene TRBV20-1 combines with J gene TRBJ2-5; TRBD1 is a possible D gene (6 bases). V was pared by 6 bases and J by 0 bases, with 26 bases between. CDR1 DFQATT and CDR2 SNEGSKA come from the germline V gene (reference sequence). The CDR3 totals 18 residues. For the CDR3, the DNA is TGCAGTGCCGCTCCCCCATACCGGGACAACTGGTACCAAGAGACCCAGTACTTC. Protein: CSAAPPYRDNWYQETQYF.

This clonotype was seen ten or more times. The chain recombines TRBV7-2 with TRBJ2-7; D may be TRBD1 (6 bases). This CDR3 contains 16 residues. Looked up from germline, CDR1 is SGHTA and CDR2 is FQGNSA. Trimming took off 1 base at V and 2 bases at J, with 15 bases between the two ends. Here the CDR3 reads CASSLVGALNTYEQYF. CDR3 bases: TGTGCCAGCAGCTTAGTGGGGGCCCTCAACACCTACGAGCAGTACTTC.

In this sample, this clonotype turned up a few times. The chain uses TRBV7-9 and TRBJ1-2; maybe TRBD1 (6 bases). The germline V gene encodes CDR1 SEHNR and CDR2 FQNEAQ (reference sequence). Trimming stripped 1 base from V and 6 bases from J, with 9 bases between. The CDR3 has 13 residues. CDR3 loop: CASSLGWTDGYTF. Here the CDR3 DNA reads TGTGCCAGCAGCTTAGGTTGGACAGATGGCTACACCTTC.

This clonotype was counted ten times or more. V gene TRBV27 combines with J gene TRBJ2-7; no clear D gene. Germline V gene lookup returns CDR1 MNHEY and CDR2 SMNVEV (reference sequence). Trimming stripped 8 bases from V and 3 bases from J, with 2 bases between. The CDR3 covers 9 residues. The CDR3 DNA sequence: TGTGCCAGCGGCTACGAGCAGTACTTC. Protein product: CASGYEQYF.

This clonotype occurred many times. The CDR3 region is CAISESGGRAAGELFF. DNA for the CDR3: TGTGCCATCAGTGAGTCAGGAGGGAGGGCCGCCGGGGAGCTGTTTTTT. The chain has TRBV10-3 and TRBJ2-2, with TRBD2 matching over 7 bases. The V gene end was trimmed by 0 bases and the J gene end by 6 bases; junction bases not matched to a gene: 7. This CDR3 contains 16 residues. Per the germline V gene, CDR1 is ENHRY and CDR2 is SYGVKD.

V is TRBV19 and J is TRBJ2-1, with 7 positions matching TRBD1. This CDR3 is built from 16 residues. Trimming removed 5 bases from V and 3 bases from J; junction bases left unmatched: 10. The germline CDR1 and CDR2 sequences are LNHDA and SQIVND (reference sequence). Here the CDR3 reads CASSSLRDSYYNEQFF. The CDR3 coding sequence is TGTGCCAGTAGTTCCCTAAGGGACAGCTACTACAATGAGCAGTTCTTC.

In this sample, this clonotype turned up many times. The chain carries TRBV7-2 and TRBJ2-7, with D tentatively TRBD2 (6 bases). This CDR3 has 15 amino acids. Germline CDR1 SGHTA, CDR2 FQGNSA. V was pared by 3 bases and J by 3 bases, with 15 bases between. CDR3 in amino acids: CASSFYRAGNYEQYF. The CDR3 DNA reads as TGTGCCAGCAGCTTCTACCGTGCGGGAAACTACGAGCAGTACTTC.

The table lists this clonotype with many counts. The chain carries TRBV6-2 or TRBV6-3 and TRBJ2-1; 10 bases match TRBD2. Germline trimming cut 5 bases from V and 14 bases from J; bases unmatched to any gene: 9. The germline CDR1 and CDR2 sequences are MNHEY and SVGEGT. The CDR3 contains 13 residues. This CDR3 is CASSRLAGEWEFF. The CDR3 DNA reads TGTGCCAGCAGTCGCCTAGCGGGAGAGTGGGAGTTCTTC.